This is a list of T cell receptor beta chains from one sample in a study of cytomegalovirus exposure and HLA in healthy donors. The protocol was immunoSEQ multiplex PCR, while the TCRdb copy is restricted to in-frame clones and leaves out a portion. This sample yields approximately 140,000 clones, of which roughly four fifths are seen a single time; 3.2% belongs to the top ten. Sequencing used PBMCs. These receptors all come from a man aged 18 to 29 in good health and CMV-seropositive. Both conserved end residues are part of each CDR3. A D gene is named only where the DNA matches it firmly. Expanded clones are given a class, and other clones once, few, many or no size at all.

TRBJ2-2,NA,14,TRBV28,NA,TGTGCCAGCAGGCGACAGTGGGGCACCGGGGAGCTGTTTTTT,CASRRQWGTGELFF
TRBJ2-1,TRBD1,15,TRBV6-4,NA,TGTGCCAGCAGTGACTGGGACAGGGGTATCAATGAGCAGTTCTTC,CASSDWDRGINEQFF
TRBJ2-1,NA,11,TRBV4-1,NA,TGCGCCAGCAGCCAAGTAAATGAGCAGTTCTTC,CASSQVNEQFF
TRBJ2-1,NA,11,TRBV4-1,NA,TGCGCCAGCTCGGGGGTGGGTGAGCAGTTCTTC,CASSGVGEQFF
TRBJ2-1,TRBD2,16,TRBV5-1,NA,TGCGCCAGCAGCGGATTAGCGGGACCGTCCTACAATGAGCAGTTCTTC,CASSGLAGPSYNEQFF
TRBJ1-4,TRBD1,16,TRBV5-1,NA,TGCGCCAGCAGCTTGACCGGACAGGGGGCGGAGGAAAAACTGTTTTTT,CASSLTGQGAEEKLFF
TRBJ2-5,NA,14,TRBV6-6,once,TGTGCCAGCAGTCACGGACAGACGCAAGAGACCCAGTACTTC,CASSHGQTQETQYF
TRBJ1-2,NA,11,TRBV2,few,TGTGCCAGCGCAGGGGACTATGGCTACACCTTC,CASAGDYGYTF
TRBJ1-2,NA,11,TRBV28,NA,TGTGCCAGCAGTTTAAGGGGTGGCTACACCTTC,CASSLRGGYTF
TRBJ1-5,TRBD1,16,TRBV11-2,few,TGTGCCAGCAGCTTAGGTTTCGGGACAGCTAATCAGCCCCAGCATTTT,CASSLGFGTANQPQHF
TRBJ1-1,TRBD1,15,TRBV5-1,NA,TGCGCCAGCAGCGTGGGGGGACAGCAGAACACTGAAGCTTTCTTT,CASSVGGQQNTEAFF
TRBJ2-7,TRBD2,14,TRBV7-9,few,TGTGCCAGCAGCCTTTCGGGACTAGACAGAGAGCAGTACTTC,CASSLSGLDREQYF
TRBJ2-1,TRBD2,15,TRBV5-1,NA,TGCGCCAGCACCCCCTCTAGCGGCTCCTACAATGAGCAGTTCTTC,CASTPSSGSYNEQFF
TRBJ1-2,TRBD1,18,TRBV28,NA,TGTGCCAGCAGTTCAACCACTACAGGGGGCATCCTTAACTATGGCTACACCTTC,CASSSTTTGGILNYGYTF
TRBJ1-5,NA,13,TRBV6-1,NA,TGTGCCAGCAGTGAGCGATTCAATCAGCCCCAGCATTTT,CASSERFNQPQHF
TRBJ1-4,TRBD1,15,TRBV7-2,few,TGTGCCAGCAGCTTTGGACAGGGCCGTAATGAAAAACTGTTTTTT,CASSFGQGRNEKLFF
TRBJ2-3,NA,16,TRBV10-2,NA,TGCGCCAGCAGTGAGTCGTTGGCAGGGGATGCAGATACGCAGTATTTT,CASSESLAGDADTQYF
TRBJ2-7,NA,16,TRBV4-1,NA,TGCGCCAGCAGCCAAGATCACGGACTTTCTAACTACGAGCAGTACTTC,CASSQDHGLSNYEQYF
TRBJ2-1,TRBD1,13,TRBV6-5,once,TGTGCCAGCACTGCCAGGGGGCTCGGAAAGCAGTTCTTC,CASTARGLGKQFF
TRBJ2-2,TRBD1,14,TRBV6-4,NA,TGTGCCAGCAAGCGGGACAGGGGAGCCGGGGAGCTGTTTTTT,CASKRDRGAGELFF
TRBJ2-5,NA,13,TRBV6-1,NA,TGTGCCAGCACCTCCGGGACTGTTTCACAGCAGTACTTC,CASTSGTVSQQYF
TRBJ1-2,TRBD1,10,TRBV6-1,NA,TGTGTGACAGGGTATGAAGGCTACACCTTC,CVTGYEGYTF
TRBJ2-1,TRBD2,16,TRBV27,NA,TGTGCCAGCAGCCCATCCTCAGCGGGAGGAACGAATGAGCAGTTCTTC,CASSPSSAGGTNEQFF
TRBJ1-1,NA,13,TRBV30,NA,TGTGCCTGGGCTGAACCCCAGGGACTCAGAGCTTTCTTT,CAWAEPQGLRAFF
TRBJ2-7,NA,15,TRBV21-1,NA,TGTGCCAGCAGGGTACGACTAGCGGTCGACTACGAGCAGTACTTC,CASRVRLAVDYEQYF